This T cell receptor (beta chain) was retrieved from a study of OX40 agonist ivuxolimab in advanced cancers. Study-level information: A mean age of roughly 66 years, range about 23 to 80, was recorded, and approximately 80% were male. Prior anti-PD-1, anti-PD-L1 or anti-CTLA-4 therapy did not bar entry, and approximately 43% had some.

Produced via immunoSEQ multiplex PCR; TCRdb's table is partial and in-frame only. The table lists roughly 90,000 clones, roughly 90% of them singletons. Regarding the study as a whole: Some of the lowest clonal expansion was seen in partial responders at 0.1-3.0 mg/kg.

The CDR3 consists of 13 residues. Germline assignment: CDR1 SQVTM and CDR2 ANQGSEA. Losses at the gene ends were 6 bases for V and 4 bases for J; bases not matched to a gene: 9. With regard to this clone: Antigen unknown. This sample includes further DNA sequences coding for the same CDR3.

This clonotype was obtained from an adult with an advanced solid tumor such as melanoma, head and neck, liver or kidney cancer. The sequencing here drew on CD4+ or CD8+ T cells sorted from blood, taken in a trial of the OX40 agonist ivuxolimab. This rearrangement joins TRBV29-1 to TRBJ2-7; TRBD1 matches at 7 bases. CDR3 DNA sequence: TGCAGCGTGGGAGAGGGACAGCCTTACGAGCAGTACTTC. It is translated as CSVGEGQPYEQYF.